The 24 T cell receptor beta chains reported below all come from one sample, sequenced in a study of T cell responses to AZD1222 COVID-19 vaccine. Libraries were prepared by immunoSEQ multiplex PCR; TCRdb keeps only in-frame clonotypes and omits some of them. The table has about 150,000 clones, roughly 90% seen once. The material was peripheral blood, obtained 28 days after the second AZD1222 dose. The receptor source for this set is an adult who received the AZD1222 COVID-19 vaccine.

V is TRBV7-2 and J is TRBJ2-2; TRBD1 aligns across 10 bases. The CDR3 is made up of 17 amino acids. The junction had 8 bases not matched to a gene; V was cut back by 1 base and J by 6 bases. Germline values: CDR1 SGHTA, CDR2 FQGNSA. The CDR3 region is CASSLEWGQGRAGELFF. The CDR3, as DNA: TGTGCCAGCAGCTTAGAGTGGGGACAGGGGAGGGCCGGGGAGCTGTTTTTT.

The CDR3 nucleotides read TGTGCCAGCAGCTCTTTCAATGAGCAGTTCTTC. It specifies CASSSFNEQFF. V usage is TRBV7-9 and J usage is TRBJ2-1; the D is unclear. The V gene's germline CDR1 is SEHNR and CDR2 FQNEAQ (reference sequence). V dropped 4 bases and J dropped 6 bases, with 4 bases sitting between them. The CDR3 has 11 residues.

This chain links TRBV18 with TRBJ1-3; the match to TRBD1 covers 7 bases. This CDR3 spans 16 amino acids. Germline V lookup: CDR1 KGHSH, CDR2 LQKENI. Germline trimming cut 6 bases from V and 0 bases from J; bases unmatched to any gene: 8. The CDR3 here is CASSLRQGSSGNTIYF. For the CDR3, the DNA is TGTGCCAGCTCCCTGAGACAGGGAAGCTCTGGAAACACCATATATTTT.

The chain carries TRBV3-1 (or the pseudogene TRBV3-2) and TRBJ2-5, with TRBD2 matching 11 bases. V lost 4 bases and J lost 5; bases outside the gene matches: 9. CDR1 is LGHDT and CDR2 is YNNKEL in the germline V gene (reference sequence). The length of the CDR3 is 16 residues. The CDR3 DNA sequence: TGTGCCAGCAGCCGGGGTACTAGCGGGAGTAGTGAGACCCAGTACTTC. Protein sequence: CASSRGTSGSSETQYF.

V gene TRBV7-9 combines with J gene TRBJ1-1, with no clear D. Germline values: CDR1 SEHNR, CDR2 FQNEAQ (reference sequence). Trimming took off 5 bases at V and 1 base at J, with 20 bases between the two ends. The CDR3 runs to 17 residues. CDR3 coding DNA: TGTGCCAGCAGCCCACTAGGCGGGAGCCGGGCGAACACTGAAGCTTTCTTT. Amino acid sequence: CASSPLGGSRANTEAFF.

The rearrangement links TRBV5-6 to TRBJ1-5; 7 bases align to TRBD1. V gave up 4 bases and J gave up 0 bases; unmatched junction bases: 4. This CDR3 comprises 15 residues. Germline loops: CDR1 SGHDT, CDR2 YYEEEE. The CDR3 is CASSTGQVSNQPQHF. The DNA for the CDR3 is TGTGCCAGCAGCACCGGACAGGTTAGCAATCAGCCCCAGCATTTT. The full variable domain, with the rest looked up from reference TRBV5-6 and TRBJ1-5, is DAGVTQSPTHLIKTRGQQVTLRCSPKSGHDTVSWYQQALGQGPQFIFQYYEEEERQRGNFPDRFSGHQFPNYSSELNVNALLLGDSALYLCASSTGQVSNQPQHFGDGTRLSIL.

This chain uses TRBV29-1 with TRBJ2-7, with 8 nucleotides matching TRBD1. Losses at the gene ends were 3 bases for V and 2 bases for J; bases not matched to a gene: 15. The CDR3 covers 17 residues. From germline, CDR1 is SQVTM and CDR2 ANQGSEA. The CDR3 spells CSVESSRGLSEPYEQYF. CDR3 DNA sequence: TGCAGCGTTGAGTCGTCCAGGGGGCTGTCCGAACCCTACGAGCAGTACTTC.

This chain links TRBV7-9 with TRBJ1-2, with TRBD1 as a possible D gene (5 bases). Germline lookup yields CDR1 SEHNR and CDR2 FQNEAQ (reference sequence). The CDR3 is made up of 15 amino acids. With 8 bases removed from V and 6 bases from J, the gap between germline ends came to 22 bases. In DNA form, the CDR3 reads TGTGCCAGCGCGCTGGGTGACAGAGCCACGGATGGCTACACCTTC. Amino acid sequence: CASALGDRATDGYTF.

The chain employs TRBV15 and TRBJ1-1; D not resolved. The ends were cut back, 4 bases at V and 4 bases at J, with 10 bases in the middle. This CDR3 has 13 residues. Germline assignment: CDR1 LNHNV and CDR2 YYDKDF (reference sequence). CDR3 in amino acids: CATSTGFFTEAFF. In DNA, the CDR3 is TGTGCCACCAGCACGGGATTTTTCACTGAAGCTTTCTTT.

The rearrangement links TRBV7-9 to TRBJ1-1; no clear D. CDR3 size: 14 residues. Germline V lookup: CDR1 SEHNR, CDR2 FQNEAQ (reference sequence). The germline V and J ends were trimmed by 4 bases and 6 bases, with 15 bases remaining between them. This CDR3 is CASSSSSRSAEAFF. CDR3 DNA sequence: TGTGCCAGCAGCTCCTCTAGTCGGAGCGCTGAAGCTTTCTTT.

Here the CDR3 DNA reads TGCGCCAGCAGCCAAATAACAGGGAACGAGCAGTACTTC. This encodes CASSQITGNEQYF. The V gene is TRBV4-1, the J gene TRBJ2-7, with D perhaps TRBD1 (6 bases). Germline CDR1 reads MGHRA; CDR2 reads YSYEKL. The CDR3 loop spans 13 amino acids. Between the trimmed V and J ends, which lost 2 bases and 5 bases, there was a span of 10 bases.

The chain joins TRBV30 to TRBJ2-2; D remains ambiguous. The CDR3 is 13 amino acids. The V gene lost 2 bases and the J gene lost 1 base, with 5 bases spanning the gap. The germline CDR1 and CDR2 sequences are GTSNPN and SVGIG (reference sequence). CDR3 loop: CAWSPGNTGELFF. The CDR3, as DNA: TGTGCCTGGAGTCCAGGGAACACCGGGGAGCTGTTTTTT.

This chain uses TRBV7-9 with TRBJ2-1; no reliable D call. Germline lookup yields CDR1 SEHNR and CDR2 FQNEAQ (reference sequence). The CDR3 length is 15 residues. V was clipped by 1 base and J by 1 base, with 8 bases between them. The CDR3 coding sequence is TGTGCCAGCAGCTTAGGGCAGGCATCCTACAATGAGCAGTTCTTC. Protein: CASSLGQASYNEQFF.

This rearrangement joins TRBV5-1 to TRBJ2-5; 8 bases are a match to TRBD1. Germline CDR1 SGHRS, CDR2 YFSETQ. The CDR3 loop spans 13 amino acids. J was trimmed by 5 bases and V by 2 bases; bases with no gene match: 2. The CDR3 DNA sequence: TGCGCCAGCAGCTTACAGGGGGTCGAGACCCAGTACTTC. Amino acid sequence: CASSLQGVETQYF. The whole variable domain, filled in from reference TRBV5-1 and TRBJ2-5, reads KAGVTQTPRYLIKTRGQQVTLSCSPISGHRSVSWYQQTPGQGLQFLFEYFSETQRNKGNFPGRFSGRQFSNSRSEMNVSTLELGDSALYLCASSLQGVETQYFGPGTRLLVL.

V usage is TRBV7-8 and J usage is TRBJ1-5; TRBD1 is a possible D gene (6 bases). V shed 1 base and J shed 7 bases, with 14 bases lying between them. This CDR3 spans 15 amino acids. CDR1 and CDR2 from the germline V gene are SGHVS and FQNEAQ. The CDR3 here is CASSLDRGAGQPQHF. DNA for the CDR3: TGTGCCAGCAGCTTAGATCGGGGGGCAGGGCAGCCCCAGCATTTT. The whole variable domain, remainder taken from reference TRBV7-8 and TRBJ1-5, is GAGVSQSPRYKVAKRGQDVALRCDPISGHVSLFWYQQALGQGPEFLTYFQNEAQLDKSGLPSDRFFAERPEGSVSTLKIQRTQQEDSAVYLCASSLDRGAGQPQHFGDGTRLSIL.

This clone was recorded only once. The rearrangement links TRBV11-2 to TRBJ2-7; a weak D match, TRBD2 (5 bases). With 4 bases removed from V and 5 bases from J, the gap between germline ends came to 15 bases. CDR1 is SGHAT, CDR2 FQNNGV, per germline. The CDR3 sequence is 14 residues long. DNA for the CDR3: TGTGCCAGCAGCTCCATGTTGTGGGAGAACGAGCAGTACTTC. This translates into CASSSMLWENEQYF.

The rearrangement links TRBV18 to TRBJ1-3; no firm D call. The CDR3 runs 13 residues. V was pared by 4 bases and J by 0 bases, with 4 bases between. Germline V gives CDR1 KGHSH, CDR2 LQKENI. CDR3 DNA: TGTGCCAGCTCACAAAGCTCTGGAAACACCATATATTTT. Amino acid sequence: CASSQSSGNTIYF.

The table lists this clone with a few counts. The chain is built from TRBV15 and TRBJ2-2; maybe TRBD2 (6 bases). From germline, CDR1 is LNHNV and CDR2 YYDKDF (reference sequence). V shed 0 bases and J shed 6 bases, with 26 bases lying between them. The CDR3 spans 20 residues. CDR3 sequence reads: CATSREEGWGRSEIPGELFF. CDR3 bases: TGTGCCACCAGCAGAGAGGAGGGATGGGGCAGGTCCGAGATCCCCGGGGAGCTGTTTTTT.

Regarding this clone: The junction does not match germline at one end; this may be a read error. J is TRBJ2-5 and V is TRBV2; 16 bases align to TRBD2. This CDR3 region has 14 residues. The germline V gene has CDR1 SNHLY and CDR2 FYNNEI. CDR3 coding DNA: TGTGCCAGCAGCAAGGGACTAGCGGGAGGGCGTTCGGACTTC. This codes for CASSKGLAGGRSDF.

As DNA, the CDR3 is TGTGCCAGCAGTCAGAGACAGGGAGGCTACGAGCAGTACTTC. The encoded protein is CASSQRQGGYEQYF. J is TRBJ2-7 and V is TRBV6-5, with D possibly matching TRBD1 (7 bases). The germline gives CDR1 MNHEY, CDR2 SVGAGI. Trimming took 5 bases from V and 3 from J, leaving 14 bases between them. CDR3 size: 14 residues.

The chain employs TRBV28 and TRBJ1-5, with D hard to call. CDR1 is MDHEN and CDR2 is SYDVKM in the germline V gene. The V end was cut by 3 bases, the J end by 6 bases, with 6 bases between. CDR3 length equals 12 residues. CDR3 amino acids: CASSLRSQPQHF. The CDR3 DNA is TGTGCCAGCAGTTTGAGAAGTCAGCCCCAGCATTTT. The full variable domain, its missing parts supplied by reference TRBV28 and TRBJ1-5, is DVKVTQSSRYLVKRTGEKVFLECVQDMDHENMFWYRQDPGLGLRLIYFSYDVKMKEKGDIPEGYSVSREKKERFSLILESASTNQTSMYLCASSLRSQPQHFGDGTRLSIL.

This clone was detected only once. V and J are TRBV4-2 and TRBJ1-2; D might be TRBD1 (6 bases). CDR1 is LGHNA and CDR2 is YNFKEQ in the germline V gene. V was cut by 0 bases and J by 7 bases, with 12 bases left in between. The CDR3 sequence is 14 residues long. CDR3 DNA sequence: TGTGCCAGCAGCCAAGAAGGGGGTTATCTTGGCTACACCTTC. Its translation: CASSQEGGYLGYTF.

The chain uses TRBV29-1 and TRBJ2-7, with D perhaps TRBD1 or TRBD2 (5 bases each). The CDR3 has 12 residues. V lost 6 bases and J 7 bases, leaving 16 bases between the germline ends. The germline CDR1 and CDR2 sequences are SQVTM and ANQGSEA. Here the CDR3 reads CSVVITGREQYF. In DNA form, the CDR3 reads TGCAGCGTGGTGATCACGGGGCGAGAGCAGTACTTC.

The rearrangement joins TRBV6-1 to TRBJ2-7; no clear D gene. V was cut by 2 bases and J by 3 bases, with 35 bases left in between. CDR1 is MNHNS and CDR2 is SASEGT in the germline V gene. The CDR3 contains 22 residues. The CDR3 here is CASSEKGTFLSSPSRGNYEQYF. The CDR3 bases are TGTGCCAGCAGTGAAAAGGGTACCTTTCTGTCGTCGCCTTCGAGAGGAAACTACGAGCAGTACTTC.